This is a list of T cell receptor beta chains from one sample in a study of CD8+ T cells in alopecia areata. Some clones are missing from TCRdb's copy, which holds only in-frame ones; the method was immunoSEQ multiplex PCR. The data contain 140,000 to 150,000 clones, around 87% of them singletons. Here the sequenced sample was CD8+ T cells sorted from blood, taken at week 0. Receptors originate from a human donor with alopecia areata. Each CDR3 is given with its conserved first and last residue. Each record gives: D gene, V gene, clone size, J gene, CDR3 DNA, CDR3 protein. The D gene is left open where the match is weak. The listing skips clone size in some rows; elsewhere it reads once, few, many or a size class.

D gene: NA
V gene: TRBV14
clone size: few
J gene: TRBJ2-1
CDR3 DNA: TGTGCCAGCAGCCGTCGGGATTCACTGGATCAAAGATACAATGAGCAGTTCTTC
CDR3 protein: CASSRRDSLDQRYNEQFF

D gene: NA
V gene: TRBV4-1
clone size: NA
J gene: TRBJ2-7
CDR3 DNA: TGCGCCAGCAGCCAAGGAGGGGAGTTGACGGATCAGCAGTACTTC
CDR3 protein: CASSQGGELTDQQYF

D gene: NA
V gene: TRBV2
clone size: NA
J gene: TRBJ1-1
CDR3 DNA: TGTGCCAGCAGTGGAAATAGGTTGGGGGACCCCGTTGGTGAAGCTTTCTTT
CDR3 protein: CASSGNRLGDPVGEAFF

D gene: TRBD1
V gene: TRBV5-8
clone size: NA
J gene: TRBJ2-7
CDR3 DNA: TGTGCCAGCAACACAGGGGCGCCAACCTACGAGCAGTACTTC
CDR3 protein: CASNTGAPTYEQYF

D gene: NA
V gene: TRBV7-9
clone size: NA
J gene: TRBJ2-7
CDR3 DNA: TGTGCCAGCACTCCTGCGGTCCTTAGCTACGAGCAGTACTTC
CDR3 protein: CASTPAVLSYEQYF

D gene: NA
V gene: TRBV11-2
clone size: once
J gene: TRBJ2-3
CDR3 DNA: TGTGCCAGCAGCTTAGCTTGGGGGGATACGCAGTATTTT
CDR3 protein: CASSLAWGDTQYF

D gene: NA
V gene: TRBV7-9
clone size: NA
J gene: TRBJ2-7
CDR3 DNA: TGTGCCAGCACCACAACCGGGCCACCTGCGGACGAGCAGTACTTC
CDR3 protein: CASTTTGPPADEQYF

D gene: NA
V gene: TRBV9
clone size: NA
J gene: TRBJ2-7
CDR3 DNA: TGTGCCAGCAGCCTGGGCCGGGGGCGAAACGAGCAGTACTTC
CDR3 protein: CASSLGRGRNEQYF

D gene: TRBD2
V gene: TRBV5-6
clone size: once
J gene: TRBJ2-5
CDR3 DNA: TGTGCCAGCAGCTTGATCATACTAGCGGCCCAAGAGACCCAGTACTTC
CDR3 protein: CASSLIILAAQETQYF

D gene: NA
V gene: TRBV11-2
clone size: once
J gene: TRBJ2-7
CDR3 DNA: TGTGCCAGCAGCTCATCCATTAGCAGATCCTACGAGCAGTACTTC
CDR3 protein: CASSSSISRSYEQYF

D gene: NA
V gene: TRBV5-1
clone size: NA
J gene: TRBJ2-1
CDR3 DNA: TGCGCCAGCAGCTCGACGGGTGAGCAGTTCTTC
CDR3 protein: CASSSTGEQFF

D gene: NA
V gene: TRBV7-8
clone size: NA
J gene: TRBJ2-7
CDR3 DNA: TGTGCCAGCAGCTTTGTCGCGGATACCTCCTACGAGCAGTACTTC
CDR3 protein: CASSFVADTSYEQYF